This entry describes one T cell receptor beta chain. These data originate in a study of blood T cell repertoires in COVID-19. Study information: Spain, Italy and the United States supplied samples that represented acute and convalescent COVID-19. T cells, B-cell-depleted T cells, or PBMCs supplied cDNA or gDNA.

In the study's own analysis: Amplification of reference gene primers provided the estimated nucleated cell counts. Clones were sequenced by immunoSEQ multiplex PCR, and TCRdb holds only the in-frame ones, with some missing. Clonal size and the V and J genes are those of that table, whereas D and trimming came from the DNA. The table lists approximately 78,000 clones, about nine tenths of them singletons. Germline lookup yields CDR1 MNHEY and CDR2 SVGEGT. The trim removed 4 bases at V and 6 bases at J, leaving 7 bases unmatched. CDR3 length: 14 amino acids. Input material: peripheral blood. The sequence was collected from a man aged 50-60 years with COVID-19, enrolled during active disease. The chain carries TRBV6-2 or TRBV6-3 and TRBJ1-2, with 8 bases lining up with TRBD1. CDR3 sequence: CASSSPTGVDGYTF. DNA for the CDR3: TGTGCCAGCAGTTCCCCGACAGGGGTAGATGGCTACACCTTC.